The 9 T cell receptor beta chains reported below all come from one sample, sequenced in a study of blood T cell repertoires in COVID-19 (dated by TCRdb to 2018 to 2021). The library was produced with the immunoSEQ multiplex PCR assay. TCRdb obtained this table from immuneACCESS and retained in-frame rearrangements with V and J assigned. These tables miss some clones; where compared with another copy, unresolved V genes account for less than half of the shortfall, and the remainder is unexplained. The sample has 98,000 or so clones on record, about four fifths of them singletons. The top ten constitute approximately 27% of the sample. Sequencing was carried out using peripheral blood. The source of these receptors is a man between 60 and 75 years old with acute or convalescent COVID-19.

The chain employs TRBV19 and TRBJ1-5; weak D call: TRBD1 (5 bases). Trimming stripped 6 bases from V and 6 bases from J, with 9 bases between. The germline gives CDR1 LNHDA, CDR2 SQIVND (reference sequence). The CDR3 sequence is 12 residues long. CDR3 region: CASRAGVQPQHF. CDR3 in DNA: TGTGCCAGTAGAGCGGGGGTTCAGCCCCAGCATTTT.

The CDR3 region has the DNA TGTGCCAGCAGCCCCAGAGGGCTAGCAAACACCGGGGAGCTGTTTTTT. Translation gives CASSPRGLANTGELFF. V gene TRBV7-2 combines with J gene TRBJ2-2; TRBD2 might be the D (5 bases). V gave up 5 bases and J gave up 2 bases, with 15 bases separating them. The CDR3 length is 16 residues. Germline V CDR1 and CDR2: SGHTA, FQGNSA. Based on the CDR3 plus reference TRBV7-2 and TRBJ2-2, the full variable domain is GAGVSQSPSNKVTEKGKDVELRCDPISGHTALYWYRQSLGQGLEFLIYFQGNSAPDKSGLPSDRFSAERTGGSVSTLTIQRTQQEDSAVYLCASSPRGLANTGELFFGEGSRLTVL.

The chain links TRBV7-2 to TRBJ1-2; D remains ambiguous. V gave up 6 bases and J gave up 4 bases, with 12 bases separating them. The CDR3 is 13 amino acids. Germline V gives CDR1 SGHTA, CDR2 FQGNSA. The DNA of the CDR3 is TGTGCCAGCAGACAACAGTCTTTCTATGGCTACACCTTC. Protein product: CASRQQSFYGYTF.

The gene calls are TRBV6-5 and TRBJ2-2; 8 bases are shared with TRBD1. The CDR3 contains 16 residues. Looked up from germline, CDR1 is MNHEY and CDR2 is SVGAGI. The V and J ends lost 0 bases and 8 bases, in that order; junction bases with no gene match: 8. The CDR3 region is CASSYSNQGARGELFF. In nucleotides, the CDR3 is TGTGCCAGCAGTTACTCGAACCAGGGGGCGAGGGGGGAGCTGTTTTTT.

The chain employs TRBV7-2 and TRBJ2-5; no clear D gene. Germline values: CDR1 SGHTA, CDR2 FQGNSA. Between the trimmed V and J ends, which lost 3 bases and 4 bases, there was a span of 9 bases. The CDR3 spans 13 residues. The CDR3 protein is CASSFVLRETQYF. The CDR3 nucleotides read TGTGCCAGCAGCTTCGTCTTGAGAGAGACCCAGTACTTC. Together with reference TRBV7-2 and TRBJ2-5, the CDR3 gives the full variable domain: GAGVSQSPSNKVTEKGKDVELRCDPISGHTALYWYRQSLGQGLEFLIYFQGNSAPDKSGLPSDRFSAERTGGSVSTLTIQRTQQEDSAVYLCASSFVLRETQYFGPGTRLLVL.

This chain uses TRBV2 with TRBJ2-1, with TRBD2 matching over 11 bases. With V trimmed by 8 bases and J by 7 bases, 7 bases remained unmatched. Germline values: CDR1 SNHLY, CDR2 FYNNEI. The CDR3 sequence is 14 residues long. As DNA, the CDR3 is TGTGCCAGCCGATTAGCGGGAGGGTGGAATGAGCAGTTCTTC. Translated, it gives CASRLAGGWNEQFF.

This chain uses TRBV23-1 with TRBJ1-3; 7 bases align to TRBD1. TRBV23-1 is recorded as an ORF, its role being uncertain. The ends lost 4 bases at V and 6 bases at J; junction bases unmatched: 3. The CDR3 is made up of 13 amino acids. CDR3 nucleotide sequence: TGCGCCAGCAGTCCGGGACAGTCAAACACCATATATTTT. Amino acid sequence: CASSPGQSNTIYF.

With regard to this clone: One end of the junction is discordant with germline, which a read error may explain. The gene calls are TRBV27 and TRBJ2-3; maybe TRBD1 (5 bases). The CDR3 loop spans 12 amino acids. In germline, CDR1 is MNHEY, CDR2 SMNVEV (reference sequence). In DNA, the CDR3 is TGTGCCAGCGGTTTAGCTCAGGGTACGCAGTATTTT. It encodes CASGLAQGTQYF.

The chain carries TRBV3-1 (or the pseudogene TRBV3-2) and TRBJ2-7; 8 bases map to TRBD1. CDR3 size: 16 residues. The germline gives CDR1 LGHDT, CDR2 YNNKEL (reference sequence). J gave up 7 bases and V 2 bases, and 13 bases lay outside the gene matches. This CDR3 reads CASSQSWNRGTGEQYF. For the CDR3, the DNA is TGTGCCAGCAGCCAATCTTGGAACAGGGGGACGGGTGAGCAGTACTTC.